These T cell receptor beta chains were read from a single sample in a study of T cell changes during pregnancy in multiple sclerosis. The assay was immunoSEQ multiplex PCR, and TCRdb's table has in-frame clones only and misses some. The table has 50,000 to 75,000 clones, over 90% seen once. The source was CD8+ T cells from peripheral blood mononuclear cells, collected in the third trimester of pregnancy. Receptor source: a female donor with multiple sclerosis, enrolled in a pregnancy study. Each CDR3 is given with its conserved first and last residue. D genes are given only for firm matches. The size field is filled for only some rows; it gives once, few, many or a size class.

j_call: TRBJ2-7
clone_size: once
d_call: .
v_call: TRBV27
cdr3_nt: TGTGCCAGCAGTTCAAGTCCAGGGGGGTTTTACGAGCAGTACTTC
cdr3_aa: CASSSSPGGFYEQYF

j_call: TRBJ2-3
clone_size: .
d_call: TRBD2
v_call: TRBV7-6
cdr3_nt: TGTGCCAGCAGCCCCACCGGAGCGGGAGGGCCGGCAGATACGCAGTATTTT
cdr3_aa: CASSPTGAGGPADTQYF

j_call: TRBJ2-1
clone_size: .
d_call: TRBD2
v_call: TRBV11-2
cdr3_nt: TGTGCCAGCAGTTCTCTAGCGGGAGTTGGGCAGTTCTTC
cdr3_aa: CASSSLAGVGQFF

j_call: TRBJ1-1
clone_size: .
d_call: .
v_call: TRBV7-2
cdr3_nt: TGTGCCAGCAGCACACATTGGGGGGAATGGAACACTGAAGCTTTCTTT
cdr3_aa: CASSTHWGEWNTEAFF

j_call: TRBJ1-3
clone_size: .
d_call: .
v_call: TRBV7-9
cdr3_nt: TGTGCCAGCAGCGTTACTGGGAGCTCTGGAAACACCATATATTTT
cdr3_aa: CASSVTGSSGNTIYF

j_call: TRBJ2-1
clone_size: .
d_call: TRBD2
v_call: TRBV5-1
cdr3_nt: TGCGCCAGCAGCCTAGGACTAGCGCCGCACAATGAGCAGTTCTTC
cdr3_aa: CASSLGLAPHNEQFF

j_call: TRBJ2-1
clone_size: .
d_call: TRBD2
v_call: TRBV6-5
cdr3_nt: TGTGCCAGCAGTTACGGTGCTAGCGGGAGGAATGAGCAGTTCTTC
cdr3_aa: CASSYGASGRNEQFF

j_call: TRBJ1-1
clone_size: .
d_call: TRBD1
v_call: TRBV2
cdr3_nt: TGTGCCAGCATAGGGCCATCGGGACAGGGTATTGAAGCTTTCTTT
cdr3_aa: CASIGPSGQGIEAFF

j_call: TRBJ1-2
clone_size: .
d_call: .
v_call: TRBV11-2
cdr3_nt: TGTGCCAGCAGCTCGGACAAATCGTATGGCTACACCTTC
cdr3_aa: CASSSDKSYGYTF

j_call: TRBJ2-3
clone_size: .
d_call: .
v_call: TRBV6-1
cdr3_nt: TGTGCCAGCGGGCCCAGGGGAGATACGCAGTATTTT
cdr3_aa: CASGPRGDTQYF

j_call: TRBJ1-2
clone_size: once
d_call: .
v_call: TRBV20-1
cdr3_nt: TGCAGTGCTAGGGATACAGGGAGCTACACCTTC
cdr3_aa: CSARDTGSYTF

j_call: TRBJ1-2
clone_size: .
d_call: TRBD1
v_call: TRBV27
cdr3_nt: TGTGCCAGCAGGCCGGGACAGGGAGAGGATGGCTACACCTTC
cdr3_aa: CASRPGQGEDGYTF

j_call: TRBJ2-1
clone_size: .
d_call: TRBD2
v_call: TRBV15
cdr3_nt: TGTGCCACCAGCAGACTAGCGGGAGTAGGGATTTTGGATGAGCAGTTCTTC
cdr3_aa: CATSRLAGVGILDEQFF

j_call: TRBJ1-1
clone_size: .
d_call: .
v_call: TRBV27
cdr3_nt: TGTGCCAGCAGTTTGGGGGGTATGAACACTGAAGCTTTCTTT
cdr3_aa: CASSLGGMNTEAFF

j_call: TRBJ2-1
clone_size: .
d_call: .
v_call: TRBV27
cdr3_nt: TGTGCCAGCAGAGTAGGGAGCTCCTACAATGAGCAGTTCTTC
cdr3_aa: CASRVGSSYNEQFF

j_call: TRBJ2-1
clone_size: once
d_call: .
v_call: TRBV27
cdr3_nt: TGTGCCAGCAGTTCAAACCTCCGGAGGGCCTCCTACAATGAGCAGTTCTTC
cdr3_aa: CASSSNLRRASYNEQFF

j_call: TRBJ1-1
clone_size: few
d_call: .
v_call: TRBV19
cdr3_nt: TGTGCCAGTAGTATCTCCACAAACACTGAAGCTTTCTTT
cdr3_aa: CASSISTNTEAFF

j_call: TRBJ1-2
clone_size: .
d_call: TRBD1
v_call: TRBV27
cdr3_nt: TGTGCCAGCGGATTCTCCGGGACAGGGTATGGCTACACCTTC
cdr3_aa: CASGFSGTGYGYTF

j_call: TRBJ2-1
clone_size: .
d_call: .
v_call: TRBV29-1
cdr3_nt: TGCAGCGTTGAAGGGGGCCGCTTGGAGCGGGTGAGATACAATGAGCAGTTCTTC
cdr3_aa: CSVEGGRLERVRYNEQFF

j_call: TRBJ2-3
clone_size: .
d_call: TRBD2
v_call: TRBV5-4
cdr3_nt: TGTGCCAGCAGCTCCCCCATCGCGGGAGGTGCAGATACGCAGTATTTT
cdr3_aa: CASSSPIAGGADTQYF

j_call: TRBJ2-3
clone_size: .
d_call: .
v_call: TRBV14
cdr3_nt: TGTGCCAGCAGCCAAGATAGGACTGCCCGAGGCACAGATACGCAGTATTTT
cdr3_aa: CASSQDRTARGTDTQYF

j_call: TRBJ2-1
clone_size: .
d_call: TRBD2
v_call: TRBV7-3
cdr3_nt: TGTGCCAGCAGCTTGCGAGCGGGGCTTCCTCCTCCCTACAATGAGCAGTTCTTC
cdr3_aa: CASSLRAGLPPPYNEQFF

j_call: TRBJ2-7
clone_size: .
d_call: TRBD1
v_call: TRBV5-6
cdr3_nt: TGTGCCAGCAGCCAGGGGGACAGTGCCTACGAGCAGTACTTC
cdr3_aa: CASSQGDSAYEQYF

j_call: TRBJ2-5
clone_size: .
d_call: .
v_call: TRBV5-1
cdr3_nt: TGCGCCAGCATCCAACCGGAAGTCCAAGGGGCCCAGTACTTC
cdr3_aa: CASIQPEVQGAQYF

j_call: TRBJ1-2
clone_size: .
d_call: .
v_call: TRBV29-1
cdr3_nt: TGCAGCGTTATCACTGTGGGGGGAGAAAAGAACTATGGCTACACCTTC
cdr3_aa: CSVITVGGEKNYGYTF

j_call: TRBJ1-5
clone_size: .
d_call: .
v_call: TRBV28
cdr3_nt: TGTGCCAGCAGTTTGAACATTCAATATAGCAATCAGCCCCAGCATTTT
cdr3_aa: CASSLNIQYSNQPQHF

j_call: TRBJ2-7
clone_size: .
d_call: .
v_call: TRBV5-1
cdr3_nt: TGCGCCAGCAGCTTGGCCAACGAGCAGTACTTC
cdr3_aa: CASSLANEQYF

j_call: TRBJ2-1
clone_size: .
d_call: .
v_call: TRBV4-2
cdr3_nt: TGTGCCAGCAGCCCGCCCCTGAGCTCCTACAATGAGCAGTTCTTC
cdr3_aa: CASSPPLSSYNEQFF